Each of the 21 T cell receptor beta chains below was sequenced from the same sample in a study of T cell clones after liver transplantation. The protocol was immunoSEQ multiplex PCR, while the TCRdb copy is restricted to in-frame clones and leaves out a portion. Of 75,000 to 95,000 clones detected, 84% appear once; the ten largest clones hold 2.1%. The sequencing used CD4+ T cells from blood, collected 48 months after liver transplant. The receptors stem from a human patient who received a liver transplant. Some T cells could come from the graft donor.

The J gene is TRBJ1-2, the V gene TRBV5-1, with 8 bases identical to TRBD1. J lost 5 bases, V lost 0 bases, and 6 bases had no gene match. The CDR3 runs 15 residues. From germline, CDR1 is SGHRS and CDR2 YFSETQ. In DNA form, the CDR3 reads TGCGCCAGCAGCTTGGACGCAGGGGGCGCGTATGGCTACACCTTC. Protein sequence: CASSLDAGGAYGYTF.

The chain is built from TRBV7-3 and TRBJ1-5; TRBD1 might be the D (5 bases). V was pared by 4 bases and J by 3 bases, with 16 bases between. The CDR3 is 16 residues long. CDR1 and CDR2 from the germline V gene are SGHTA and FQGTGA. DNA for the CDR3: TGTGCCAGCAGCTCGTCCCGGGACGCCACCAATCAGCCCCAGCATTTT. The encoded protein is CASSSSRDATNQPQHF.

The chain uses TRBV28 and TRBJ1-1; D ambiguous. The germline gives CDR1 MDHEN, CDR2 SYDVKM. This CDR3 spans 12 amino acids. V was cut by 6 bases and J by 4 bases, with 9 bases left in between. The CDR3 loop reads CASSIVGTEAFF. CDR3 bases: TGTGCCAGCAGCATCGTAGGCACTGAAGCTTTCTTT.

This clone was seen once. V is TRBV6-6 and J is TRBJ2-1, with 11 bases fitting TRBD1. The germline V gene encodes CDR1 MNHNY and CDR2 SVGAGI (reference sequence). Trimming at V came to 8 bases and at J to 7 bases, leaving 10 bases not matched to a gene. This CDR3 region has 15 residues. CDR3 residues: CASVNRDRGWNEQFF. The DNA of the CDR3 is TGTGCCAGCGTAAACCGGGACAGGGGGTGGAATGAGCAGTTCTTC.

CDR3 protein: CASETGDRYNEQFF. The CDR3 coding sequence is TGTGCCAGCGAAACGGGGGACCGCTACAATGAGCAGTTCTTC. The chain links TRBV2 to TRBJ2-1, with D tentatively TRBD2 (6 bases). The germline V and J ends were trimmed by 8 bases and 3 bases, with 14 bases remaining between them. The CDR3 contains 14 residues. CDR1 and CDR2 from the germline V gene are SNHLY and FYNNEI.

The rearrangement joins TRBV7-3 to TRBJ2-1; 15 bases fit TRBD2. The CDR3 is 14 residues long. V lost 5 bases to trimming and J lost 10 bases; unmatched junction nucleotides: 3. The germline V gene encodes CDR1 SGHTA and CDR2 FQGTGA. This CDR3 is CASSLGTSGGEQFF. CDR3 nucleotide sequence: TGTGCCAGCAGCCTAGGGACTAGCGGGGGGGAGCAGTTCTTC. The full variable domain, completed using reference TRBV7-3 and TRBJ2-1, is GAGVSQTPSNKVTEKGKYVELRCDPISGHTALYWYRQSLGQGPEFLIYFQGTGAADDSGLPNDRFFAVRPEGSVSTLKIQRTERGDSAVYLCASSLGTSGGEQFFGPGTRLTVL.

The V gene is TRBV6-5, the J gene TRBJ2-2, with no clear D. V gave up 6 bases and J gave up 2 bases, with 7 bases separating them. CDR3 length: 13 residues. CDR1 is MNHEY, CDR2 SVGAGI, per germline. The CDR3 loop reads CASSSINTGELFF. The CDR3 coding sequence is TGTGCCAGCAGCTCCATCAACACCGGGGAGCTGTTTTTT.

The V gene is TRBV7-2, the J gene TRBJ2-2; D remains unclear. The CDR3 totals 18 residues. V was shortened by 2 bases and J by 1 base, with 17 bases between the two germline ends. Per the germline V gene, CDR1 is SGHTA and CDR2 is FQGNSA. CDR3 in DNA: TGTGCCAGCAGCTTACGAGGCCACGGGTTCGGGAACACCGGGGAGCTGTTTTTT. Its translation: CASSLRGHGFGNTGELFF.

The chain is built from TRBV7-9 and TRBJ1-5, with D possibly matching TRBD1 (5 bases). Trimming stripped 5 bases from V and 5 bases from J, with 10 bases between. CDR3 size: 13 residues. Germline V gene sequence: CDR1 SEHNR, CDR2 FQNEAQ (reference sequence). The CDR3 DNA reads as TGTGCCAGCAGCCTAACGGGGGATCAGCCCCAGCATTTT. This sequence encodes CASSLTGDQPQHF. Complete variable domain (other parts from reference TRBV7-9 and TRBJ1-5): DTGVSQNPRHKITKRGQNVTFRCDPISEHNRLYWYRQTLGQGPEFLTYFQNEAQLEKSRLLSDRFSAERPKGSFSTLEIQRTEQGDSAMYLCASSLTGDQPQHFGDGTRLSIL.

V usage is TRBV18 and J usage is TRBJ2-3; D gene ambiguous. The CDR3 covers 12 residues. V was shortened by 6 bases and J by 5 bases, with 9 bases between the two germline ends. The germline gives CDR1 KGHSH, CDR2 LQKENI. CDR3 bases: TGTGCCAGCTCCCTGGAACGAGATACGCAGTATTTT. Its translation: CASSLERDTQYF. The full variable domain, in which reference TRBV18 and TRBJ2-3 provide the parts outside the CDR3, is NAGVMQNPRHLVRRRGQEARLRCSPMKGHSHVYWYRQLPEEGLKFMVYLQKENIIDESGMPKERFSAEFPKEGPSILRIQQVVRGDSAAYFCASSLERDTQYFGPGTRLTVL.

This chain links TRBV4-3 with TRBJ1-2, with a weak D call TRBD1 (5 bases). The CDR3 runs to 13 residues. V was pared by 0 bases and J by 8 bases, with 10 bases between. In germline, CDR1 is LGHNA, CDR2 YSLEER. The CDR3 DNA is TGCGCCAGCAGCCAAGATAGTGGGGCCGGCTACACCTTC. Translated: CASSQDSGAGYTF.

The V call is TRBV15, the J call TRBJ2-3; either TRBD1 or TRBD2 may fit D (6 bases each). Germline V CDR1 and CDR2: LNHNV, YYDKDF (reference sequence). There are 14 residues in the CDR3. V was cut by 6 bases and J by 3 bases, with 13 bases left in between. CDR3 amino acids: CATSRRRGTDTQYF. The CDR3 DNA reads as TGTGCCACCAGTAGGCGGAGGGGGACAGATACGCAGTATTTT.

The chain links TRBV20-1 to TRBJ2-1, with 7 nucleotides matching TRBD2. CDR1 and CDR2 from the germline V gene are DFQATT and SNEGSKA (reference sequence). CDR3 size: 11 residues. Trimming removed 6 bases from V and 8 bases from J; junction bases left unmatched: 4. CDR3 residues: CSAKTSYEQFF. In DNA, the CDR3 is TGCAGTGCCAAGACTAGCTATGAGCAGTTCTTC.

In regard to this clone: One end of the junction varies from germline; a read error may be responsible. CDR3: CAISETGGHGYTF. The CDR3 DNA follows: TGTGCCATCAGTGAAACAGGGGGGCACGGCTACACCTTC. The gene calls are TRBV6-1 and TRBJ1-2; the match to TRBD1 covers 8 bases. The CDR3 runs 13 residues. Germline V gene data show CDR1 as MNHNS and CDR2 as SASEGT.

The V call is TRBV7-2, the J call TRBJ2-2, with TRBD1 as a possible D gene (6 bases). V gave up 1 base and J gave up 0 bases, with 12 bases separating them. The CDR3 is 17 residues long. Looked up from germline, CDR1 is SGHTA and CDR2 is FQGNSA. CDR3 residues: CASSLDSRGANTGELFF. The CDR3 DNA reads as TGTGCCAGCAGCTTAGATTCCAGGGGTGCGAACACCGGGGAGCTGTTTTTT.

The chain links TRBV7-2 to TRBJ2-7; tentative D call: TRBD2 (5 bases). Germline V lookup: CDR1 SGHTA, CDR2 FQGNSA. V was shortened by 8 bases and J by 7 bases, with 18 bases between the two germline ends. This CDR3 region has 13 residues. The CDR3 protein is CASEGNGIGEQYF. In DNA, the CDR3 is TGTGCCAGCGAAGGTAACGGGATAGGGGAGCAGTACTTC. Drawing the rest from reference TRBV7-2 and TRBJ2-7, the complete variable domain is GAGVSQSPSNKVTEKGKDVELRCDPISGHTALYWYRQSLGQGLEFLIYFQGNSAPDKSGLPSDRFSAERTGGSVSTLTIQRTQQEDSAVYLCASEGNGIGEQYFGPGTRLTVT.

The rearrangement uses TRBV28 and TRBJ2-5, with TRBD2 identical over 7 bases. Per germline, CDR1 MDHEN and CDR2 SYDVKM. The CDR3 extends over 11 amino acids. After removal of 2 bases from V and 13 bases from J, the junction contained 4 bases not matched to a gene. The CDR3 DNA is TGTGCCAGCAGTTTAAGAGGGAGGGCGTACTTC. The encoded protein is CASSLRGRAYF.

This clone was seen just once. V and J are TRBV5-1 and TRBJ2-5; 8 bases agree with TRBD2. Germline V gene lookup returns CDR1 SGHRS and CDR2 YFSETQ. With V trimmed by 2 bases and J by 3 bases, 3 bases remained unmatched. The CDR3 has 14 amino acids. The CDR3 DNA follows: TGCGCCAGCAGCTTCTTCGGGGGGGAAGAGACCCAGTACTTC. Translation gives CASSFFGGEETQYF.

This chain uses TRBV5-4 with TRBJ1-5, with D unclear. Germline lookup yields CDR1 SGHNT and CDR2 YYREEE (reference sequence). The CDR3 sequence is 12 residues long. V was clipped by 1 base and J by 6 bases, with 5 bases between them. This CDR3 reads CASSLPGQPQHF. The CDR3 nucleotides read TGTGCCAGCAGCTTGCCGGGTCAGCCCCAGCATTTT.

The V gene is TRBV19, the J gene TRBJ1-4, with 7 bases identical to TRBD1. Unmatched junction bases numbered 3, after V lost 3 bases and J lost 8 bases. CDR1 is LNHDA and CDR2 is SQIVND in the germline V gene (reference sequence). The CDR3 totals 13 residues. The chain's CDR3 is CASSMGDSEKLFF. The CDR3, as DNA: TGTGCCAGTAGTATGGGGGACAGCGAAAAACTGTTTTTT. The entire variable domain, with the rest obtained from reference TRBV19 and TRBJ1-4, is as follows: DGGITQSPKYLFRKEGQNVTLSCEQNLNHDAMYWYRQDPGQGLRLIYYSQIVNDFQKGDIAEGYSVSREKKESFPLTVTSAQKNPTAFYLCASSMGDSEKLFFGSGTQLSVL.

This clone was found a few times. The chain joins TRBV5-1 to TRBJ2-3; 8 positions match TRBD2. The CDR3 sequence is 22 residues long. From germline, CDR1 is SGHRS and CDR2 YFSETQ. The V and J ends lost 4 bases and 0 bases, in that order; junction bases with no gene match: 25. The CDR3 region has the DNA TGCGCCAGCAGCCCTAGAATCGGGCTCTCGAGCGGGGGTCTTACTAGCACAGATACGCAGTATTTT. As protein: CASSPRIGLSSGGLTSTDTQYF.